The next 17 T cell receptor beta chains were all read from a single sample in a study of cytomegalovirus exposure and HLA in healthy donors. Primers included in the PCR were 60 Vbeta and 13 Jbeta primers. Measured with immunoSEQ multiplex PCR; TCRdb has only the in-frame clones, and not every one. In total, the table holds tens of thousands of clones. The specimen was PBMCs. The receptors stem from a female donor in good health and CMV-seronegative.

The CDR3 nucleotides read TGTGCCAGCAGTGAAACGGTCCCAGGTCAAACTGGAAACACCATATATTTT. This sequence encodes CASSETVPGQTGNTIYF. The chain has TRBV6-1 and TRBJ1-3; D remains unclear. The V and J ends lost 2 bases and 2 bases respectively, with 16 bases between them. The germline gives CDR1 MNHNS, CDR2 SASEGT. The CDR3 sequence is 17 residues long.

The rearrangement uses TRBV10-3 and TRBJ1-3; the D is unclear. The V end was cut by 0 bases, the J end by 4 bases, with 7 bases between. CDR3 length: 14 amino acids. Germline CDR1 reads ENHRY; CDR2 reads SYGVKD. This CDR3 reads CAISESPQGNTIYF. As DNA, the CDR3 is TGTGCCATCAGTGAGTCCCCACAAGGAAACACCATATATTTT.

The gene calls are TRBV4-2 and TRBJ2-2; TRBD2 aligns across 9 bases. Germline lookup yields CDR1 LGHNA and CDR2 YNFKEQ. The CDR3 runs 17 residues. V trimming: 0 bases; J trimming: 8 bases; junction bases outside the gene matches: 10. The CDR3 DNA reads as TGTGCCAGCAGCCAAGATGCGCGGGAGGGCCCTTCGGGGGAGCTGTTTTTT. Translating gives CASSQDAREGPSGELFF.

V usage is TRBV6-1 and J usage is TRBJ2-7; TRBD2 aligns across 7 bases. Germline V gives CDR1 MNHNS, CDR2 SASEGT. With V trimmed by 8 bases and J by 7 bases, 8 bases remained unmatched. This CDR3 comprises 12 residues. CDR3 bases: TGTGCCAGCGCGGTCGGGGAGGGTGAGCAGTACTTC. It codes for CASAVGEGEQYF.

The chain combines TRBV5-5 with TRBJ1-2, with D unresolved. CDR1 SGHKS and CDR2 YYEKEE come from the germline V gene (reference sequence). The CDR3 loop spans 14 amino acids. Deletions cut 0 bases from V and 7 bases from J, with 13 bases between. The CDR3 DNA reads TGTGCCAGCAGCTTGGCGAGCCGCTCAAGTGGCTACACCTTC. This gives the protein CASSLASRSSGYTF. Supplemented by reference TRBV5-5 and TRBJ1-2, the full variable domain reads DAGVTQSPTHLIKTRGQQVTLRCSPISGHKSVSWYQQVLGQGPQFIFQYYEKEERGRGNFPDRFSARQFPNYSSELNVNALLLGDSALYLCASSLASRSSGYTFGSGTRLTVV.

CDR3 sequence: CASSLWGQGITGELFF. The CDR3 DNA is TGTGCCAGCAGTTTATGGGGACAGGGAATAACCGGGGAGCTGTTTTTT. This rearrangement joins TRBV27 to TRBJ2-2, with 9 bases matching TRBD1. The CDR3 loop spans 16 amino acids. V lost 1 base, J lost 5 bases, and 5 bases stayed unmatched. The V gene's germline CDR1 is MNHEY and CDR2 SMNVEV (reference sequence).

The chain links TRBV7-2 to TRBJ2-1, with 9 nucleotides matching TRBD2. Germline CDR1 and CDR2: SGHTA and FQGNSA. V shed 1 base and J 6 bases; nucleotides not matched to a gene: 7. This CDR3 has 16 amino acids. CDR3 in DNA: TGTGCCAGCAGCTTAGGAGTAGCGGGGGCCCGCAATGAGCAGTTCTTC. This gives the protein CASSLGVAGARNEQFF.

This chain connects TRBV7-9 to TRBJ1-6; D is uncertain. Trimming removed 1 base at V and 7 bases at J, with 5 bases between. The CDR3 has 13 residues. Germline V lookup: CDR1 SEHNR, CDR2 FQNEAQ (reference sequence). The CDR3 DNA reads TGTGCCAGCAGCTTAGGAGGGAATTCACCCCTCCACTTT. Protein product: CASSLGGNSPLHF.

The chain employs TRBV6-1 and TRBJ1-2; weak D call: TRBD1 (5 bases). The CDR3 spans 16 residues. The V end lost 2 bases, the J end lost 7 bases, and 20 bases lay between the germline ends. CDR1 and CDR2 from the germline V gene are MNHNS and SASEGT. CDR3: CASSENLRFRGGGYTF. The CDR3 DNA reads as TGTGCCAGCAGTGAAAATCTTCGATTTCGGGGGGGTGGCTACACCTTC.

The chain uses TRBV7-9 and TRBJ2-1, with 9 bases fitting TRBD2. Unmatched junction bases numbered 10, after V lost 1 base and J lost 12 bases. CDR3 length: 15 residues. From germline, CDR1 is SEHNR and CDR2 FQNEAQ (reference sequence). This CDR3 is CASSLVTRRGGSQFF. The CDR3 nucleotides read TGTGCCAGCAGCTTAGTTACCCGGCGGGGGGGGTCGCAGTTCTTC.

The chain combines TRBV6-5 with TRBJ2-5, with TRBD2 matching 8 bases. Per the germline V gene, CDR1 is MNHEY and CDR2 is SVGAGI. The CDR3 runs to 15 residues. Trimming at V came to 2 bases and at J to 2 bases, leaving 4 bases not matched to a gene. In DNA, the CDR3 is TGTGCCAGCAGTTACCATCGGGGGGGGCAAGAGACCCAGTACTTC. Translation: CASSYHRGGQETQYF.

V usage is TRBV6-1 and J usage is TRBJ1-1; 10 bases align to TRBD1. Germline CDR1 is MNHNS and CDR2 is SASEGT. The CDR3 covers 14 residues. The V and J ends lost 4 bases and 6 bases, in that order; junction bases with no gene match: 5. The DNA for the CDR3 is TGTGCCAGCAGTGCGGACAGGGGGGCCCCTGAAGCTTTCTTT. This codes for CASSADRGAPEAFF.

The V gene is TRBV30, the J gene TRBJ2-7; D call uncertain. CDR1 is GTSNPN and CDR2 is SVGIG in the germline V gene (reference sequence). V dropped 4 bases and J dropped 2 bases, with 9 bases sitting between them. This CDR3 has 12 residues. In DNA form, the CDR3 reads TGTGCCTGGAAGCCCGAAGCCTACGAGCAGTACTTC. It codes for CAWKPEAYEQYF.

This chain connects TRBV29-1 to TRBJ1-1, with a tentative D call TRBD1 (5 bases). V was shortened by 2 bases and J by 1 base, with 5 bases between the two germline ends. Germline assignment: CDR1 SQVTM and CDR2 ANQGSEA. The CDR3 contains 12 residues. The CDR3 region has the DNA TGCAGCGTTGAACAGGGGAACACTGAAGCTTTCTTT. Its translation is CSVEQGNTEAFF. Supplemented by reference TRBV29-1 and TRBJ1-1, the full variable domain reads SAVISQKPSRDICQRGTSLTIQCQVDSQVTMMFWYRQQPGQSLTLIATANQGSEATYESGFVIDKFPISRPNLTFSTLTVSNMSPEDSSIYLCSVEQGNTEAFFGQGTRLTVV.

The chain couples TRBV7-6 to TRBJ2-7, with D unclear. Per the germline V gene, CDR1 is SGHVS and CDR2 is FNYEAQ. The CDR3 has 16 residues. With 2 bases removed from V and 0 bases from J, the gap between germline ends came to 14 bases. The CDR3 loop is CASSLRSRASSYEQYF. The DNA of the CDR3 is TGTGCCAGCAGCTTACGGTCTAGAGCCAGCTCCTACGAGCAGTACTTC.

The chain combines TRBV27 with TRBJ2-7; D is perhaps TRBD2 (5 bases). Trimming removed 5 bases at V and 12 bases at J, with 17 bases between. The CDR3 covers 12 residues. Germline CDR1 is MNHEY and CDR2 is SMNVEV (reference sequence). CDR3 bases: TGTGCCAGCAGTCGCCTCCGGGGTCACCTGTACTTC. It yields the protein CASSRLRGHLYF.

The rearrangement uses TRBV4-3 and TRBJ1-1, with 8 bases identical to TRBD1. The germline gives CDR1 LGHNA, CDR2 YSLEER. There are 15 residues in the CDR3. V dropped 3 bases and J dropped 1; count of bases not matched to a gene: 4. CDR3: CASSHTGQGNTEAFF. The CDR3 region has the DNA TGCGCCAGCAGCCACACCGGACAGGGGAACACTGAAGCTTTCTTT.